Listed below are T cell receptor beta chains from one sample, sequenced in a study of cytomegalovirus exposure and HLA in healthy donors. Generated by immunoSEQ multiplex PCR, the TCRdb table keeps only in-frame clones and is missing some. The repertoire includes over 150,000 clones, 84% of them detected once, and 0.38% sits in the top ten. Sequencing was done on a sample of PBMCs. The receptor source for this set is a boy aged 2 to 10 in good health and CMV-seronegative. CDR3s leave out the opening cysteine and the closing phenylalanine or tryptophan.

TRBJ2-1,TRBV6-5,ASSSKLRGNEQF
TRBJ1-2,TRBV9,ASSVPGYRGYT
TRBJ2-1,TRBV2,ASRTGTGSRDEQF
TRBJ2-7,TRBV19,ASSIGAGGPYEQY
TRBJ1-1,TRBV7-9,AGGSTRASEAF
TRBJ2-2,TRBV19,ASSITGNTGELF
TRBJ2-4,TRBV27,ASSLSSGTRKNIQY
TRBJ1-5,TRBV18,ASSPGTAYSNQPQH
TRBJ1-2,TRBV4-1,ASSLMPGTGGGYT
TRBJ1-2,TRBV11-3,ASSPESYGYT
TRBJ1-2,TRBV5-4,ASTARGQQRGYT
TRBJ1-1,TRBV27,ASGRQGLNTEAF
TRBJ1-1,TRBV29-1,SVGGQGPNTEAF